This T cell receptor beta chain originates from a study of blood T cell repertoires in COVID-19 (dated by TCRdb to 2018 to 2020). About the study as a whole: Samples from collaborators originated in the United States, Italy and Spain and spanned both the acute and convalescent phases of COVID-19. The repertoires were made available in a free public database intended to serve as a resource for research on the immune response to SARS-CoV-2. The prospective study material was composed of cDNA or gDNA derived from T cells, B-cell-depleted T cells, or PBMCs. Subjects who had been exposed to COVID-19, were actively infected with it, or had recovered from it provided the deeply sampled blood TCRbeta repertoires that made up the dataset. Where HLA class I and class II types were available, the types were taken from metadata supplied by the sample provider, not from assay-based typing. The sample metadata nearly always contained a de-identified subject ID, COVID-19 status, age in years and sex. The samples were drawn from two sources: the first 160 participants of the ongoing ImmuneRACE study, and 1,000 to 1,500 subjects contributed by 6 global collaborators.

Study-wide conclusions, independent of this receptor: The quantity of clinical and demographic metadata differed by source and by participant and was supplied without curation.

As concerns this clone: The target of this receptor is not known. No much larger clone is present one base from it, and per-base qualities are unavailable.

The immunoSEQ Assay, a bias-controlled multiplex PCR, was used to amplify TCRbeta CDR3 regions from genomic DNA. Concerning the study's data processing: Nucleated cell counts per sample were estimated from amplification of reference gene primers within the assay. Sequence reads were collapsed and filtered to measure the absolute abundance of every unique TCRbeta CDR3 rearrangement. For each sample, productive Simpson clonality was calculated by taking the square root of Simpson's diversity index across productive rearrangements. In its TCRdb copy, this immuneACCESS table keeps in-frame sequences only and misses some clones. Where compared with another copy, unresolved V genes explain less than half of these, and the others have no known cause. V, J and clone size were drawn from that table, and D and trimming were deduced from the DNA. The sample profile shows 250,000 to 350,000 clones; approximately 83% of them were found once. The ten largest clones add up to about 4.1% of the sample.

In the prospective study, participants were about 18 to 95 years old, resided in 20 to 30 geographic areas of the United States, and were enrolled through a virtual design. In the prospective study, cohorts were assigned on the basis of participant-reported clinical history obtained from a screening survey and a study questionnaire. For ImmuneRACE Cohort 3, a participant was defined as recovered based on two consecutive negative NP/OP PCR tests, clearance by a healthcare professional, or resolution of symptoms. Each participant in the prospective study had whole blood, serum and a nasopharyngeal or oropharyngeal swab collected by mobile phlebotomists. Participants in the prospective study had the option to provide additional blood draws and questionnaires over a 2-month period. Prospective study blood samples were shipped either frozen or at room temperature before DNA extraction. The CDR3 spans 16 residues, from the cysteine through the phenylalanine. The entry retains the CDR3 DNA only, 48 bases that are in frame from base 1. CDR1 and CDR2 (LGHDT, YNNKEL) derive from the germline V gene (reference sequence). V is cut back by 8 bases and J by 0 bases, with 7 bases in the junction unmatched.

The sequence is built from TRBV3-1 (or the pseudogene TRBV3-2) and TRBJ2-7; the junction holds 13 bases that match TRBD2. Material: PBMCs or T cells enriched from blood (not recorded which). The source is a woman aged 25 to 45 who had recovered from COVID-19. The sequenced DNA is TGTGCCAGCGCAGGACTAGCGGGGGCAAGCTCCTACGAGCAGTACTTC. This is translated as CASAGLAGASSYEQYF.